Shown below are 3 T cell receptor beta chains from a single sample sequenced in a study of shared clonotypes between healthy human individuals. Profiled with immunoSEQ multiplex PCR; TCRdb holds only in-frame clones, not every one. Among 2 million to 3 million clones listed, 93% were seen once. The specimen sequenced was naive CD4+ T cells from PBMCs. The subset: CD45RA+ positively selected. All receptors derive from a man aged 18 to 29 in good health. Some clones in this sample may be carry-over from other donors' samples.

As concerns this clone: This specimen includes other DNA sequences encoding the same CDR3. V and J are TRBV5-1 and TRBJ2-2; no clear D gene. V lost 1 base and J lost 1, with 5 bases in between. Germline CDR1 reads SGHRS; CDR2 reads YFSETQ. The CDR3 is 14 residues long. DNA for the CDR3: TGCGCCAGCAGCTTGCTCCGGAACACCGGGGAGCTGTTTTTT. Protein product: CASSLLRNTGELFF.

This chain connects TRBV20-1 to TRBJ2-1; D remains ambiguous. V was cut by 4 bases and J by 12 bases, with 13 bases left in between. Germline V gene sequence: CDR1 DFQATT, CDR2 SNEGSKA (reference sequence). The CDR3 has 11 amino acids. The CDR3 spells CSAKGRSGQFF. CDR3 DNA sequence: TGCAGTGCTAAAGGGCGGTCTGGGCAGTTCTTC.

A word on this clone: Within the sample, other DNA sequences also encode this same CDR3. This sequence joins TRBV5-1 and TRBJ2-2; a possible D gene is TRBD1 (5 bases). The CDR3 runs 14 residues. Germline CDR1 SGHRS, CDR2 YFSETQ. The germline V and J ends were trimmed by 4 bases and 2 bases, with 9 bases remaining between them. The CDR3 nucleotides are TGCGCCAGCAGCCAGGGCGCAAACACCGGGGAGCTGTTTTTT. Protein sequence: CASSQGANTGELFF.